The 28 T cell receptor beta chains below come from one sample, sequenced in a study of cytomegalovirus exposure and HLA in healthy donors. This PCR relied on a set of 60 Vbeta primers and 13 Jbeta primers. Repertoires were generated with immunoSEQ multiplex PCR, while TCRdb's copy carries only in-frame clones and drops some. The sample includes 100,000 to 150,000 clones. Sequencing input: PBMCs. The receptors were sampled from a man aged 18 to 29 in good health and CMV-seronegative.

The chain combines TRBV7-2 with TRBJ1-2; D gene uncertain. The V end lost 2 bases, the J end lost 0 bases, and 4 bases lay between the germline ends. Germline V gives CDR1 SGHTA, CDR2 FQGNSA. This CDR3 comprises 13 residues. CDR3 DNA: TGTGCCAGCAGCTTACCCTCTAACTATGGCTACACCTTC. Residues: CASSLPSNYGYTF.

The chain uses TRBV28 and TRBJ2-7; 9 bases map to TRBD2. Germline CDR1 and CDR2: MDHEN and SYDVKM. The CDR3 contains 14 residues. Germline trimming cut 3 bases from V and 1 base from J; bases unmatched to any gene: 1. The CDR3 region has the DNA TGTGCCAGCAGTTTGACTAGCGGTTCCTACGAGCAGTACTTC. It codes for CASSLTSGSYEQYF.

The genes are TRBV2 and TRBJ1-1; D remains unclear. CDR3 length equals 14 residues. The germline CDR1 and CDR2 sequences are SNHLY and FYNNEI. V lost 10 bases to trimming and J lost 1 base, with 16 bases between them. CDR3 in amino acids: CATLREWSNTEAFF. The CDR3 DNA follows: TGTGCCACGCTCCGGGAATGGTCGAACACTGAAGCTTTCTTT.

The chain combines TRBV5-1 with TRBJ2-7, with a tentative D call TRBD2 (5 bases). V was pared by 6 bases and J by 2 bases, with 18 bases between. CDR3 length equals 15 residues. Germline-derived CDR1 and CDR2 are SGHRS and YFSETQ. This chain's CDR3 is CASTLDVTRPYEQYF. The DNA of the CDR3 is TGCGCCAGCACCCTCGATGTAACTAGACCCTACGAGCAGTACTTC. The complete variable domain, with remaining parts taken from reference TRBV5-1 and TRBJ2-7, reads KAGVTQTPRYLIKTRGQQVTLSCSPISGHRSVSWYQQTPGQGLQFLFEYFSETQRNKGNFPGRFSGRQFSNSRSEMNVSTLELGDSALYLCASTLDVTRPYEQYFGPGTRLTVT.

The rearrangement uses TRBV6-1 and TRBJ1-1, with D hard to call. V lost 7 bases to trimming and J lost 0 bases, with 15 bases between them. This CDR3 spans 15 amino acids. The germline CDR1 and CDR2 sequences are MNHNS and SASEGT. The CDR3: CASNQIDTLNTEAFF. CDR3 nucleotide sequence: TGTGCCAGCAACCAAATCGACACTTTGAACACTGAAGCTTTCTTT.

The V and J genes are TRBV7-9 and TRBJ2-2; D is uncertain. Germline CDR1 SEHNR, CDR2 FQNEAQ (reference sequence). This CDR3 spans 13 amino acids. Trimming shortened V by 5 bases and J by 6 bases, and 10 bases separated the two germline ends. The CDR3 region is CASSILIAGELFF. CDR3 DNA sequence: TGTGCCAGCAGCATACTAATTGCCGGGGAGCTGTTTTTT.

The V and J genes are TRBV27 and TRBJ2-7; the match to TRBD2 covers 11 bases. V lost 4 bases, J lost 3 bases, and 5 bases stayed unmatched. Germline CDR1 reads MNHEY; CDR2 reads SMNVEV (reference sequence). There are 15 residues in the CDR3. In DNA form, the CDR3 reads TGTGCCAGCAGTTATACTAGCGGGGGAAACTACGAGCAGTACTTC. Amino acids: CASSYTSGGNYEQYF.

The V gene is TRBV6-1, the J gene TRBJ2-7; 9 bases map to TRBD1. The junction had 6 bases not matched to a gene; V was cut back by 6 bases and J by 0 bases. This CDR3 is built from 15 residues. Germline CDR1 is MNHNS and CDR2 is SASEGT. In DNA, the CDR3 is TGTGCCAGCAGAGATCCGGGACAGGGCTCCTACGAGCAGTACTTC. It translates to CASRDPGQGSYEQYF.

The chain combines TRBV5-6 with TRBJ2-5, with 12 nucleotides matching TRBD2. The V segment lost 4 bases and the J segment 4 bases; nucleotides outside the gene matches: 5. The CDR3 sequence is 15 residues long. Germline V gene data show CDR1 as SGHDT and CDR2 as YYEEEE. The CDR3 bases are TGTGCCAGCAGCCGGACTAGCGGGGCCATAGAGACCCAGTACTTC. This translates into CASSRTSGAIETQYF.

On this clone: The same CDR3 arises from other DNA sequences in this sample as well. This rearrangement joins TRBV28 to TRBJ1-1; D is uncertain. Germline V gives CDR1 MDHEN, CDR2 SYDVKM. Trimming took off 6 bases at V and 6 bases at J, with 11 bases between the two ends. The CDR3 runs 12 residues. The CDR3 protein is CASSPGVAEAFF. In DNA, the CDR3 is TGTGCCAGCAGCCCCGGGGTGGCTGAAGCTTTCTTT.

The V and J genes are TRBV4-1 and TRBJ1-4; maybe TRBD1 (5 bases). The CDR3 contains 14 residues. The germline V and J ends were trimmed by 0 bases and 6 bases, with 8 bases remaining between them. CDR1 is MGHRA and CDR2 is YSYEKL in the germline V gene. Here the CDR3 reads CASSQDWGDEKLFF. CDR3 bases: TGCGCCAGCAGCCAAGATTGGGGGGATGAAAAACTGTTTTTT.

The V gene is TRBV13, the J gene TRBJ2-1; D may be TRBD2 (6 bases). The CDR3 sequence is 14 residues long. V lost 3 bases, J lost 7 bases, and 13 bases lay in between. The V gene's germline CDR1 is PRHDT and CDR2 FYEKMQ (reference sequence). Here the CDR3 reads CASSFGTGWNEQFF. The CDR3 DNA is TGTGCCAGCAGCTTTGGGACTGGATGGAATGAGCAGTTCTTC.

Note on this clone: Distinct nucleotide sequences in the sample also encode this CDR3. The V call is TRBV5-1, the J call TRBJ2-7, with 8 bases that match TRBD1. The CDR3 runs to 14 residues. J was trimmed by 2 bases and V by 0 bases; bases with no gene match: 1. CDR1 and CDR2 (germline): SGHRS, YFSETQ. CDR3 sequence (DNA): TGCGCCAGCAGCTTGGGGACAGGGACCTACGAGCAGTACTTC. Protein: CASSLGTGTYEQYF.

V usage is TRBV7-8 and J usage is TRBJ2-1; 8 nucleotides align to TRBD1. Germline V gene data show CDR1 as SGHVS and CDR2 as FQNEAQ. The CDR3 sequence is 14 residues long. J lost 7 bases, V lost 7 bases, and 9 bases had no gene match. The CDR3 is CASTRQGASNEQFF. The CDR3 bases are TGTGCCAGCACCCGGCAGGGGGCGAGTAATGAGCAGTTCTTC.

This rearrangement joins TRBV25-1 to TRBJ1-5, with D maybe TRBD1 (6 bases). This CDR3 spans 13 amino acids. Germline V gives CDR1 MGHDK, CDR2 SYGVNS. V was clipped by 4 bases and J by 6 bases, with 10 bases between them. The CDR3 region has the DNA TGTGCCAGCAGTGTTGGGGGCAGTCAGCCCCAGCATTTT. This encodes CASSVGGSQPQHF.

The gene calls are TRBV30 and TRBJ2-1; perhaps TRBD1 as D (5 bases). Germline CDR1 and CDR2: GTSNPN and SVGIG (reference sequence). The CDR3 covers 14 residues. V shed 5 bases and J shed 1 base, with 12 bases lying between them. The CDR3 loop reads CAWDRGGSYNEQFF. In DNA form, the CDR3 reads TGTGCCTGGGATAGGGGTGGGTCCTACAATGAGCAGTTCTTC.

V usage is TRBV28 and J usage is TRBJ1-1, with a weak D call TRBD1 (5 bases). Germline assignment: CDR1 MDHEN and CDR2 SYDVKM. With 6 bases removed from V and 1 base from J, the gap between germline ends came to 12 bases. The CDR3 extends over 14 amino acids. CDR3 nucleotides: TGTGCCAGCAGGACAGTGAAAAAGAACACTGAAGCTTTCTTT. It yields the protein CASRTVKKNTEAFF. Based on the CDR3 plus reference TRBV28 and TRBJ1-1, the full variable domain is DVKVTQSSRYLVKRTGEKVFLECVQDMDHENMFWYRQDPGLGLRLIYFSYDVKMKEKGDIPEGYSVSREKKERFSLILESASTNQTSMYLCASRTVKKNTEAFFGQGTRLTVV.

The J gene is TRBJ1-1, the V gene TRBV7-2; 7 nucleotides match TRBD1. The junction had 14 bases not matched to a gene; V was cut back by 1 base and J by 3 bases. The CDR3 loop spans 18 amino acids. CDR1 and CDR2 (germline): SGHTA, FQGNSA. For the CDR3, the DNA is TGTGCCAGCAGCTTAGACAACCGATACAGGGGCGGCGACACTGAAGCTTTCTTT. Translation gives CASSLDNRYRGGDTEAFF.

The chain recombines TRBV20-1 with TRBJ1-2; no clear D gene. The V gene's germline CDR1 is DFQATT and CDR2 SNEGSKA (reference sequence). This CDR3 comprises 10 residues. The CDR3 reads CRANFYGYTF. The CDR3 DNA follows: TGCAGAGCGAATTTCTATGGCTACACCTTC.

The chain joins TRBV6-1 to TRBJ1-1; D gene unclear. V was clipped by 4 bases and J by 5 bases, with 11 bases between them. This CDR3 region has 13 residues. Germline V lookup: CDR1 MNHNS, CDR2 SASEGT. The CDR3: CASSGQLGTEAFF. The CDR3 bases are TGTGCCAGCAGTGGCCAACTAGGGACTGAAGCTTTCTTT.

The chain carries TRBV5-1 and TRBJ2-7; perhaps TRBD1 as D (6 bases). The germline V gene has CDR1 SGHRS and CDR2 YFSETQ. The ends were cut back, 3 bases at V and 2 bases at J, with 15 bases in the middle. This CDR3 contains 15 residues. The CDR3 spells CASSSGTLGAYEQYF. The CDR3 nucleotides read TGCGCCAGCAGCTCCGGGACATTAGGAGCCTACGAGCAGTACTTC.

The chain has TRBV6-1 and TRBJ2-1; 7 bases match TRBD1. J was trimmed by 6 bases and V by 5 bases; bases with no gene match: 7. The length of the CDR3 is 14 residues. The germline V gene encodes CDR1 MNHNS and CDR2 SASEGT. In DNA, the CDR3 is TGTGCCAGCAGTTTCTCCGGGACAGCCAATGAGCAGTTCTTC. The encoded protein is CASSFSGTANEQFF.

The chain recombines TRBV19 with TRBJ2-1; 8 bases are shared with TRBD2. CDR1 and CDR2 from the germline V gene are LNHDA and SQIVND (reference sequence). V was pared by 10 bases and J by 6 bases, with 5 bases of the junction left unmatched. The CDR3 totals 12 residues. In DNA form, the CDR3 reads TGTGCCACCGGGGGGGGTAGCAATGAGCAGTTCTTC. This sequence encodes CATGGGSNEQFF.

The chain combines TRBV30 with TRBJ1-1; D ambiguous. The V gene's germline CDR1 is GTSNPN and CDR2 SVGIG (reference sequence). CDR3 length equals 12 residues. Trimming cost V 2 bases and J 7 bases, with 11 bases left between them. For the CDR3, the DNA is TGTGCCTGGAGTCCTAATGGACTTGAAGCTTTCTTT. It specifies CAWSPNGLEAFF.

This chain links TRBV10-2 with TRBJ1-5; D gene unclear. The CDR3 covers 16 residues. Germline loops: CDR1 WSHSY, CDR2 SAAADI. V was clipped by 2 bases and J by 1 base, with 12 bases between them. The CDR3 protein is CASSERNRGSNQPQHF. The CDR3 region has the DNA TGCGCCAGCAGTGAGAGGAATCGAGGGAGCAATCAGCCCCAGCATTTT.

Written as DNA, the CDR3 is TGTGCCAGCCGCTCACCCTCCAGAGGCTACACCTTC. This sequence encodes CASRSPSRGYTF. The rearrangement links TRBV6-5 to TRBJ1-2; D is uncertain. Germline CDR1 and CDR2: MNHEY and SVGAGI. The CDR3 loop spans 12 amino acids. V was clipped by 8 bases and J by 8 bases, with 15 bases between them.

V gene TRBV5-1 combines with J gene TRBJ1-3, with D possibly being TRBD1 (6 bases). V lost 0 bases and J lost 0, with 13 bases in between. This CDR3 has 17 amino acids. Germline CDR1 reads SGHRS; CDR2 reads YFSETQ. Here the CDR3 DNA reads TGCGCCAGCAGCTTGGGGGGCTGGACAGACTCTGGAAACACCATATATTTT. Its protein product is CASSLGGWTDSGNTIYF.

The chain uses TRBV6-1 and TRBJ2-7; D call uncertain. From germline, CDR1 is MNHNS and CDR2 SASEGT. The CDR3 covers 15 residues. V was shortened by 1 base and J by 3 bases, with 13 bases between the two germline ends. The CDR3 nucleotides read TGTGCCAGCAGTGAAGGGTTAGTAGAGGACTACGAGCAGTACTTC. Protein product: CASSEGLVEDYEQYF.